This T cell receptor (beta chain) was identified in a study of resident and recirculating memory T cells in vitiligo. At the level of the study: Whole samples, not sorted cells, were homogenized and used for genomic DNA extraction.

The data were produced by immunoSEQ multiplex PCR, yet TCRdb's version contains in-frame clones alone and is incomplete. The repertoire includes roughly 76,000 clones, more than 85% of them detected once, and over 4% sits in the top ten. Stable vitiligo meant no lesion change over the previous 6 months. No vitiligo treatment was given during the prior three months. Points on this clone: Its antigen is as yet unknown.

General study findings and limits: Clonality differed among vitiligo lesions, with no unique dominant clone.

The receptor's source is a male donor with vitiligo. The sample taken for sequencing was blood.

The CDR3 spells CASSVRTGRNEKLFF. The CDR3 region has the DNA TGTGCCAGCAGCGTGAGGACAGGGAGAAATGAAAAACTGTTTTTT. This rearrangement joins TRBV9 to TRBJ1-4; 8 bases align to TRBD1. The CDR3 is 15 residues long. The V gene end was trimmed by 2 bases and the J gene end by 5 bases; junction bases not matched to a gene: 5. Germline CDR1 is SGDLS and CDR2 is YYNGEE. The entire variable domain, with the rest obtained from reference TRBV9 and TRBJ1-4, is as follows: DSGVTQTPKHLITATGQRVTLRCSPRSGDLSVYWYQQSLDQGLQFLIQYYNGEERAKGNILERFSAQQFPDLHSELNLSSLELGDSALYFCASSVRTGRNEKLFFGSGTQLSVL.